Listed here are 8 T cell receptor beta chains from one sample, sequenced in a study of blood T cell repertoires in COVID-19. Assay: immunoSEQ multiplex PCR; the TCRdb copy retains only in-frame clones and omits some. The table includes approximately 250,000 clones, approximately 90% detected once. Sequences were obtained from PBMCs or T cells enriched from blood (not recorded which). These receptors came from a woman aged 25 to 39 with acute COVID-19.

The V call is TRBV5-5, the J call TRBJ1-3; no clear D gene. There are 16 residues in the CDR3. CDR1 SGHKS and CDR2 YYEKEE come from the germline V gene (reference sequence). Trimming pared 3 bases from V and 0 bases from J, leaving 13 bases between. CDR3 in amino acids: CASSSLAGSSGNTIYF. The DNA for the CDR3 is TGTGCCAGCAGCTCATTGGCAGGTAGCTCTGGAAACACCATATATTTT.

Here the CDR3 DNA reads TGTGCCAGCACTTCAGCGGGAGCCTACGAGCAGTACTTC. Protein sequence: CASTSAGAYEQYF. This chain uses TRBV6-6 with TRBJ2-7; TRBD2 agrees at 8 bases. The V segment lost 7 bases and the J segment 2 bases; nucleotides outside the gene matches: 4. The germline CDR1 and CDR2 sequences are MNHNY and SVGAGI (reference sequence). The CDR3 has 13 amino acids.

This clone has only a few counts. The V gene is TRBV28, the J gene TRBJ1-1; the match to TRBD1 covers 8 bases. Germline V lookup: CDR1 MDHEN, CDR2 SYDVKM. V shed 10 bases, J shed 5 bases, and the junction held 9 bases outside the gene matches. The CDR3 spans 13 residues. CDR3 protein: CATIWTGRTEAFF. The DNA of the CDR3 is TGTGCCACCATATGGACAGGGAGGACTGAAGCTTTCTTT.

The V and J genes are TRBV11-2 and TRBJ1-3; 7 bases map to TRBD1. From germline, CDR1 is SGHAT and CDR2 FQNNGV. CDR3 size: 15 residues. The J segment lost 4 bases and the V segment lost 4 bases, leaving 7 bases of the junction unmatched. CDR3 bases: TGTGCCAGCAGCTCCTCGACAGGGAGCGGAAACACCATATATTTT. This translates into CASSSSTGSGNTIYF.

The chain recombines TRBV11-3 with TRBJ1-5; TRBD1 aligns across 8 bases. This CDR3 comprises 17 residues. Germline loops: CDR1 SGHNT, CDR2 YENEEA. V trimming: 1 base; J trimming: 5 bases; junction bases outside the gene matches: 10. The CDR3 loop reads CASSLVCRGLGYQPQHF. The CDR3 DNA reads TGTGCCAGCAGCTTAGTTTGCAGGGGGCTTGGTTATCAGCCCCAGCATTTT.

The chain carries TRBV24-1 and TRBJ2-1, with TRBD2 as a possible D gene (6 bases). CDR1 and CDR2 from the germline V gene are KGHDR and SFDVKD. The CDR3 loop spans 15 amino acids. With 1 base removed from V and 8 bases from J, the gap between germline ends came to 14 bases. CDR3 protein: CATSDFATAGHEQFF. The CDR3, as DNA: TGTGCCACCAGTGATTTCGCCACAGCGGGCCATGAGCAGTTCTTC.

The chain has TRBV7-6 and TRBJ2-1; 14 bases map to TRBD2. The CDR3 runs 17 residues. CDR1 is SGHVS, CDR2 FNYEAQ, per germline. The V gene end was trimmed by 0 bases and the J gene end by 5 bases; junction bases not matched to a gene: 3. CDR3 amino acids: CASSLALTSGRDNEQFF. CDR3 coding DNA: TGTGCCAGCAGCTTAGCCCTGACTAGCGGGAGGGACAATGAGCAGTTCTTC.

V gene TRBV30 combines with J gene TRBJ1-4; 9 bases align to TRBD1. V shed 6 bases and J 6 bases; nucleotides not matched to a gene: 8. This CDR3 is built from 14 residues. The germline V gene encodes CDR1 GTSNPN and CDR2 SVGIG (reference sequence). CDR3 amino acids: CACKQGARDEKLFF. The CDR3 DNA reads TGTGCCTGTAAACAGGGGGCGCGGGATGAAAAACTGTTTTTT.